This T cell receptor beta chain derives from a study of T cells expressing NK-cell markers. The germline V gene has CDR1 DFQATT and CDR2 SNEGSKA (reference sequence). The CDR3 covers 16 residues. For each CDR3 protein, TCRdb gives one entry from its re-call of the 5' RACE reads, without DNA. The sample's table shows a few hundred thousand distinct CDR3 sequences. This clonotype was obtained from a man aged 18-70 years in good health. The sample consisted of blood T cells: a sorted CD56 or NKG2C T cell subset, CD4+ or CD8+ T cells, or bulk PBMC T cells (not recorded which). The genes are TRBV20-1 and TRBJ1-1. This CDR3 reads CSAREVFRGMNTEAFF.